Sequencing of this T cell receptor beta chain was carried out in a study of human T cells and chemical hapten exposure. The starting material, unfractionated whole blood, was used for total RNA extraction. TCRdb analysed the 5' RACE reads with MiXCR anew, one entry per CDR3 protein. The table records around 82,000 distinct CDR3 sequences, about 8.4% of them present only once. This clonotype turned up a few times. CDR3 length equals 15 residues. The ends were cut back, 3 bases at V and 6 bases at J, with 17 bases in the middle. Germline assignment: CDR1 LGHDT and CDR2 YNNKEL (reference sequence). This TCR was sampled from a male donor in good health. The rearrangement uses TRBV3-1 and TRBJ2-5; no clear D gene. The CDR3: CASSQGTHSSQTQYF. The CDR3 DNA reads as TGTGCCAGCAGCCAGGGAACCCACTCCTCTCAGACCCAGTACTTC.